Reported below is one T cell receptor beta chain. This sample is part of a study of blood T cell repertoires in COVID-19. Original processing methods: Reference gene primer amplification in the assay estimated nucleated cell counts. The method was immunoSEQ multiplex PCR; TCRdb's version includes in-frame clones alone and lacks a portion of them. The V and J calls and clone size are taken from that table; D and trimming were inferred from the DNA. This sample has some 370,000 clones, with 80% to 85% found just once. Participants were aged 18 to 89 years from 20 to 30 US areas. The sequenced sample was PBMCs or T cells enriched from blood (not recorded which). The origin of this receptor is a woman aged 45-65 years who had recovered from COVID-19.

The CDR3 is CASSLGQGAETQYF. CDR3 nucleotide sequence: TGTGCCAGCAGCCTGGGACAGGGGGCAGAGACCCAGTACTTC. V gene TRBV7-9 combines with J gene TRBJ2-5; TRBD1 matches 12 bases. Germline V CDR1 and CDR2: SEHNR, FQNEAQ (reference sequence). CDR3 length: 14 amino acids. J lost 4 bases, V lost 5 bases, and 2 bases had no gene match.